This TCR beta chain was identified during a study of T-cell reconstitution after alpha-beta-depleted transplantation in children. This clonotype was recorded many times. Germline CDR1 SGHRS, CDR2 YFSETQ. V lost 7 bases, J lost 0 bases, and 4 bases stayed unmatched. The CDR3 is 13 amino acids. The library targeted TCRbeta and was prepared with unique molecular identifiers. TCRdb re-derived calls from the PCR reads in MiXCR, one entry per CDR3 protein. Of 190,000 or so distinct CDR3 sequences listed, less than 8% are singletons. Sequencing used PBMCs from the stem cell graft donor, obtained from the stem cell graft. The clonotype originates from a human donor who donated a stem cell graft to a child with Wiskott-Aldrich syndrome. V gene TRBV5-1 combines with J gene TRBJ2-7; 7 bases are a match to TRBD1. The CDR3 loop is CASHRDSSYEQYF. CDR3 DNA sequence: TGCGCCAGCCACCGGGACAGCTCCTACGAGCAGTACTTC.